A selection of T cell receptor beta chains follows, all from one sample in a study of blood T cell repertoires in COVID-19. Using immunoSEQ multiplex PCR, the repertoire was profiled, and TCRdb retains in-frame clones only, with some absent. The sample lists roughly 260,000 clones, about nine tenths occurring once. Input material: peripheral blood. The source is a young adult with COVID-19, enrolled during active disease. CDR3s include the opening cysteine and the closing phenylalanine or tryptophan. Fields, in order: D gene, V gene, clone size, J gene, CDR3 DNA, CDR3 protein. D genes are given only for firm matches. Size values are once, few and many counts, or a class for expanded clones, and some rows have none.

D: TRBD2; V: TRBV10-3; size: .; J: TRBJ2-1; DNA: TGTGCCATCAGTGAGGGGGCTTCGGGACTAGCTAACAATGAGCAGTTCTTC; CDR3: CAISEGASGLANNEQFF
D: .; V: TRBV5-1; size: .; J: TRBJ1-1; DNA: TGCGCCAGCAGGTTGGGGGGAGGCACTGAAGCTTTCTTT; CDR3: CASRLGGGTEAFF
D: .; V: TRBV2; size: .; J: TRBJ1-1; DNA: TGTGCCAGCAGTGAAGCTGGGGCTCAGAACACTGAAGCTTTCTTT; CDR3: CASSEAGAQNTEAFF
D: TRBD1; V: TRBV29-1; size: .; J: TRBJ2-2; DNA: TGCAGCGTAGTATCCGGGACAGGGAACACCGGGGAGCTGTTTTTT; CDR3: CSVVSGTGNTGELFF
D: TRBD2; V: TRBV5-1; size: .; J: TRBJ2-3; DNA: TGCGCCAGCAGCGTAGGACTAGCGGGGCTCACAGATACGCAGTATTTT; CDR3: CASSVGLAGLTDTQYF
D: .; V: TRBV18; size: .; J: TRBJ1-1; DNA: TGTGCCAGCTCACCATTTGGCGGGGTCCCGAACACTGAAGCTTTCTTT; CDR3: CASSPFGGVPNTEAFF
D: .; V: TRBV18; size: .; J: TRBJ1-1; DNA: TGTGCCAGCTCACCACCCCATCACACTGAAGCTTTCTTT; CDR3: CASSPPHHTEAFF
D: .; V: TRBV2; size: few; J: TRBJ2-7; DNA: TGTGCCAGCAGCTACCACTACGAGCAGTACTTC; CDR3: CASSYHYEQYF
D: TRBD1; V: TRBV5-1; size: .; J: TRBJ1-3; DNA: TGCGCCAGCAGCGGGACAGCCTCTGGAAACACCATATATTTT; CDR3: CASSGTASGNTIYF
D: TRBD2; V: TRBV6-2/TRBV6-3; size: .; J: TRBJ2-1; DNA: TGTGCCAGCAGTTATCGTCTGAGTAGCGGGAGGGCCGAGGATGAGCAGTTCTTC; CDR3: CASSYRLSSGRAEDEQFF
D: .; V: TRBV6-5; size: once; J: TRBJ2-2; DNA: TGTGCCAGCAGTTACCCGGGGACCGGGGAGCTGTTTTTT; CDR3: CASSYPGTGELFF
D: .; V: TRBV25-1; size: few; J: TRBJ1-3; DNA: TGTGCCAGCATAGACGGGGGTGGAAACACCATATATTTT; CDR3: CASIDGGGNTIYF
D: .; V: TRBV11-2; size: .; J: TRBJ1-2; DNA: TGTGCCAGCAGCTTAGCCCCCCAGGGTAGGTCGTGGAGCTATGGCTACACCTTC; CDR3: CASSLAPQGRSWSYGYTF
D: TRBD1; V: TRBV18; size: .; J: TRBJ1-2; DNA: TGTGCCAGCTCCCGGGGACAGCAGCCTAACTATGGCTACACCTTC; CDR3: CASSRGQQPNYGYTF
D: TRBD1; V: TRBV4-1; size: .; J: TRBJ1-1; DNA: TGCGCCAGCAGCCAAATGGGACAGACGAACACTGAAGCTTTCTTT; CDR3: CASSQMGQTNTEAFF
D: .; V: TRBV6-5; size: .; J: TRBJ2-5; DNA: TGTGCCAGCAGTCTCGGACAGCAAGAGACCCAGTACTTC; CDR3: CASSLGQQETQYF
D: .; V: TRBV6-5; size: .; J: TRBJ1-2; DNA: TGTGCCAGCAGTTACATGGCATCTAACTATGGCTACACCTTC; CDR3: CASSYMASNYGYTF
D: .; V: TRBV6-1; size: .; J: TRBJ2-3; DNA: TGTGCCAGCAGTGACTTGACAGCTACTAGCACAGATACGCAGTATTTT; CDR3: CASSDLTATSTDTQYF
D: TRBD2; V: TRBV7-9; size: .; J: TRBJ2-2; DNA: TGTGCCAGCAGCTTACATGGACTAGCGGGATTTTCCGGGGAGCTGTTTTTT; CDR3: CASSLHGLAGFSGELFF
D: .; V: TRBV7-9; size: .; J: TRBJ1-1; DNA: TGTGCCAGCAGCTTAGCACGGGTATTGAACACTGAAGCTTTCTTT; CDR3: CASSLARVLNTEAFF
D: .; V: TRBV14; size: .; J: TRBJ1-1; DNA: TGTGCCAGCAGCCAAGCAGGAGGTGGAACTGAAGCTTTCTTT; CDR3: CASSQAGGGTEAFF
D: TRBD1; V: TRBV5-1; size: once; J: TRBJ2-5; DNA: TGCGCCAGCGAGGACAGGGAGACCCAGTACTTC; CDR3: CASEDRETQYF
D: .; V: TRBV7-3; size: once; J: TRBJ2-1; DNA: TGTGCCAGCAGCTTAGGGGCTGAGCAGTTCTTC; CDR3: CASSLGAEQFF
D: .; V: TRBV6-5; size: .; J: TRBJ2-5; DNA: TGTGCCAGCCGGCCAGGGCCCCATTTCGGGACCCAGTACTTC; CDR3: CASRPGPHFGTQYF
D: .; V: TRBV2; size: .; J: TRBJ2-7; DNA: TGTGCCAGCAGTGAAGTATGGGGCAACAACGAGCAGTACTTC; CDR3: CASSEVWGNNEQYF
D: .; V: TRBV29-1; size: .; J: TRBJ2-4; DNA: TGCAGCGGCCGGACGGACGGGGAAAACATTCAGTACTTC; CDR3: CSGRTDGENIQYF
D: TRBD2; V: TRBV27; size: .; J: TRBJ2-7; DNA: TGTGCCAGCAGTTTGCGGGAGGGGTACGAGCAGTACTTC; CDR3: CASSLREGYEQYF
D: TRBD1; V: TRBV27; size: .; J: TRBJ1-1; DNA: TGTGCCAGCCGGGACAGAGCGAACACTGAAGCTTTCTTT; CDR3: CASRDRANTEAFF
D: TRBD1; V: TRBV5-6; size: .; J: TRBJ1-2; DNA: TGTGCCAGCAGCGCCGGGACAGGCGCCATCGGCTACACCTTC; CDR3: CASSAGTGAIGYTF
D: .; V: TRBV14; size: .; J: TRBJ2-1; DNA: TGTGCCAGCAGCGTCGACTTTTACAATGAGCAGTTCTTC; CDR3: CASSVDFYNEQFF
D: .; V: TRBV10-2; size: .; J: TRBJ1-3; DNA: TGCGCCACCCGGGGCGGGGGAGGCTCTGGAAACACCATATATTTT; CDR3: CATRGGGGSGNTIYF
D: .; V: TRBV7-3; size: .; J: TRBJ2-5; DNA: TGTGCCAGCAGCCGGAGGAGCCAAGAGACCCAGTACTTC; CDR3: CASSRRSQETQYF
D: TRBD1; V: TRBV28; size: .; J: TRBJ2-7; DNA: TGTGCCAGCACGACAGGGGGTGAACCCTACGAGCAGTACTTC; CDR3: CASTTGGEPYEQYF
D: TRBD2; V: TRBV24-1; size: few; J: TRBJ2-1; DNA: TGTGCCACCAGTGGCTCCGGGACTAGCGGGACTCACTCCTACAATGAGCAGTTCTTC; CDR3: CATSGSGTSGTHSYNEQFF
D: .; V: TRBV29-1; size: once; J: TRBJ2-7; DNA: TGCAGCGTGTGGGAAGGGGGTAACTACGAGCAGTACTTC; CDR3: CSVWEGGNYEQYF
D: .; V: TRBV24-1; size: .; J: TRBJ2-1; DNA: TGTGCCACAAATACAGCTTCCTACAATGAGCAGTTCTTC; CDR3: CATNTASYNEQFF
D: .; V: TRBV9; size: .; J: TRBJ2-5; DNA: TGTGCCAGCAGCAGGACGGGACTGGAAGAGACCCAGTACTTC; CDR3: CASSRTGLEETQYF
D: .; V: TRBV6-1; size: .; J: TRBJ1-5; DNA: TGTGCCAGCACTCCAGGGCTAGCGAATCAGCCCCAGCATTTT; CDR3: CASTPGLANQPQHF
D: TRBD1; V: TRBV2; size: .; J: TRBJ2-2; DNA: TGTGCCAGCAGTTGGGACAGAAACACCGGGGAGCTGTTTTTT; CDR3: CASSWDRNTGELFF
D: .; V: TRBV3-1/TRBV3-2; size: .; J: TRBJ1-3; DNA: TGTGCCAGTCGGGGTATCCGCTCTGGAAACACCATATATTTT; CDR3: CASRGIRSGNTIYF
D: .; V: TRBV11-1; size: .; J: TRBJ1-1; DNA: TGTGCCAGCAGCTTATATACGGGAACGAACACTGAAGCTTTCTTT; CDR3: CASSLYTGTNTEAFF
D: TRBD1; V: TRBV28; size: .; J: TRBJ1-2; DNA: TGTGCCAGCAGTTTAAGACAGGGCGGCGGCTACACCTTC; CDR3: CASSLRQGGGYTF
D: TRBD1; V: TRBV29-1; size: .; J: TRBJ1-1; DNA: TGCAGCGTGACAGGGACTGAAGCTTTCTTT; CDR3: CSVTGTEAFF
D: .; V: TRBV6-5; size: .; J: TRBJ2-2; DNA: TGTGCCAGCAGTTACAGGGGGGGGCCCTCCGGGGAGCTGTTTTTT; CDR3: CASSYRGGPSGELFF
D: TRBD1; V: TRBV25-1; size: .; J: TRBJ1-4; DNA: TGTGCCAGCAGTGACGCCAGGGGGGCGGGAGAAAAACTGTTTTTT; CDR3: CASSDARGAGEKLFF
D: .; V: TRBV27; size: .; J: TRBJ2-5; DNA: TGTGCCAGCAGTTTATCCTCAGCGCTACGTCCCCAGTACTTC; CDR3: CASSLSSALRPQYF
D: .; V: TRBV7-9; size: .; J: TRBJ1-1; DNA: TGTGCCAGCAGCTTAGGAGAGAACACTGAAGCTTTCTTT; CDR3: CASSLGENTEAFF
D: .; V: TRBV10-2; size: .; J: TRBJ2-2; DNA: TGCGCCAGCAGTGCGTTTCAGGACACGAACACCGGGGAGCTGTTTTTT; CDR3: CASSAFQDTNTGELFF
D: TRBD1; V: TRBV10-3; size: .; J: TRBJ1-4; DNA: TGTGCCATCAGTGATCAGGGGGCTGGTGAAAAACTGTTTTTT; CDR3: CAISDQGAGEKLFF
D: .; V: TRBV11-2; size: .; J: TRBJ2-7; DNA: TGTGCCAGCAGCCCAGTTAGGGGGGGGGCTTCCTACGAGCAGTACTTC; CDR3: CASSPVRGGASYEQYF
D: TRBD1; V: TRBV9; size: .; J: TRBJ2-5; DNA: TGTGCCAGCAGCGCGGGGACAGCCCAAGAGACCCAGTACTTC; CDR3: CASSAGTAQETQYF
D: .; V: TRBV9; size: .; J: TRBJ1-2; DNA: TGTGCCAGCAACTCGGGTTCCAGCTATGGCTACACCTTC; CDR3: CASNSGSSYGYTF
D: .; V: TRBV30; size: .; J: TRBJ1-5; DNA: TGTGCCTGGAGTGCCTTCATGGAGGGCAATCAGCCCCAGCATTTT; CDR3: CAWSAFMEGNQPQHF
D: .; V: TRBV18; size: .; J: TRBJ1-5; DNA: TGTGCCAGCTCACTACAGGGTAACAATCAGCCCCAGCATTTT; CDR3: CASSLQGNNQPQHF